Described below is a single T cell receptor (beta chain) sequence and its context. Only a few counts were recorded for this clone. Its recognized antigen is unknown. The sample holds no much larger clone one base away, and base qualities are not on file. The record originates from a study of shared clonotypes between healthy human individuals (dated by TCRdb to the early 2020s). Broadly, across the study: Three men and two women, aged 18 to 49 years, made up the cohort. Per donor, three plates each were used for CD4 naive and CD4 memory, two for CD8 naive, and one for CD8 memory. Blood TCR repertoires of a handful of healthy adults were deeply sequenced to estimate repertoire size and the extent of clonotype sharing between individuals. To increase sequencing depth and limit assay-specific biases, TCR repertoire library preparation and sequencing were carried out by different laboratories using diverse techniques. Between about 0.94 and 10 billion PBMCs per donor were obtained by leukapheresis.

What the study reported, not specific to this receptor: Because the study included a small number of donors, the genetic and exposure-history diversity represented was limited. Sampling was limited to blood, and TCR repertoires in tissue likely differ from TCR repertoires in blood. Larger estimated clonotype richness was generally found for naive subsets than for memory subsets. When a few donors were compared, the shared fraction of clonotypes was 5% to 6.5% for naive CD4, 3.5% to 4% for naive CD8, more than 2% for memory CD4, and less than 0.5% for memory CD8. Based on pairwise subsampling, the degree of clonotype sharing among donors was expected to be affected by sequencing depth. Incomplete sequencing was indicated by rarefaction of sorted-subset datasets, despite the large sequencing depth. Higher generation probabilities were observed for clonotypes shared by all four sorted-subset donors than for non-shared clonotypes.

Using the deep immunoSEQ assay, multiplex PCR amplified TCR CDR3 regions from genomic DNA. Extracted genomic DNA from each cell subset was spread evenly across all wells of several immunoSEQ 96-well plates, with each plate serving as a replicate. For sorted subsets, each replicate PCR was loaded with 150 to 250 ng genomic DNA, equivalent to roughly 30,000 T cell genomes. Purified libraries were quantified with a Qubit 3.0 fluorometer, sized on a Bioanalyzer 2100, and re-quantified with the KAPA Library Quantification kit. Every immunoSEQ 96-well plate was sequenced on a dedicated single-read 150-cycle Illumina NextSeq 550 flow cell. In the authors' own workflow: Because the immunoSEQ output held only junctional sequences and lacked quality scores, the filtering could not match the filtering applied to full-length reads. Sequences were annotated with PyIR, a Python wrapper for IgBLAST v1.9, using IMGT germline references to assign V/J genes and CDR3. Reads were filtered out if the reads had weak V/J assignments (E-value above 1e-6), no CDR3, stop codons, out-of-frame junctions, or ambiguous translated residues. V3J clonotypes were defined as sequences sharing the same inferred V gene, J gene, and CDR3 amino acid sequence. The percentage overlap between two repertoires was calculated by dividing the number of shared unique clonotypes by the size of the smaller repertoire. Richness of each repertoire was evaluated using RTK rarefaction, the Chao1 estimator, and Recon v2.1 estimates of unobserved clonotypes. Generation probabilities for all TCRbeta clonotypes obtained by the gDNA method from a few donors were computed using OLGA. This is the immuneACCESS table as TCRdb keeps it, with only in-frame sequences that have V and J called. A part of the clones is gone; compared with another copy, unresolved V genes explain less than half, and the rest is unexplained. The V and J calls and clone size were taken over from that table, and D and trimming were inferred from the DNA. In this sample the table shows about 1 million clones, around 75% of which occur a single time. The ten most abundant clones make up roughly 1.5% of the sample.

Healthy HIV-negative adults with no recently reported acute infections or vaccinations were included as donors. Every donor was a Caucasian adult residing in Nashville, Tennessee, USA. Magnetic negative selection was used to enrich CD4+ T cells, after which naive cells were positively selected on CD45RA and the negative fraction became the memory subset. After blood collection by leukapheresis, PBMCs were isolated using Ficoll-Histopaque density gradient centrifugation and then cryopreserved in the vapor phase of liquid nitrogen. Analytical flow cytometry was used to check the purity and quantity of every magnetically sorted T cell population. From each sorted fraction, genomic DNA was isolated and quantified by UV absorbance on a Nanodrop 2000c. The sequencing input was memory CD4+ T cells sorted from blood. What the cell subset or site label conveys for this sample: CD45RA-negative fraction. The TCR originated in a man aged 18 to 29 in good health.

The nucleotide sequence reads as follows: TGCAGCGTTCCCCTCGAGGGGACCTCCTATGGCTACACCTTC. It encodes CSVPLEGTSYGYTF. The chain is encoded by TRBV29-1 joined to TRBJ1-2; TRBD1 is a possible D gene, resting on 5 matching bases. From a lookup of the germline V gene, CDR1 and CDR2 are SQVTM and ANQGSEA. V was cut back by 5 bases and J by 4 bases, leaving a gap of 17 bases between them. Measured from the cysteine to the phenylalanine, the CDR3 is 14 residues long. Only the CDR3 DNA stays, 42 bases, in frame from base 1.